This T cell receptor beta chain was documented in a study of blood T cell repertoires in COVID-19 (dated by TCRdb to the early 2020s). Background for the entire study: Collaborator samples came from the United States, Italy and Spain and covered acute and convalescent phases of COVID-19. The prospective study material was composed of cDNA or gDNA derived from T cells, B-cell-depleted T cells, or PBMCs. The dataset comprised deeply sampled blood TCRbeta repertoires from subjects exposed to, actively infected with, or recovered from COVID-19. A freely available public database, intended as a resource for researchers studying the immune response to SARS-CoV-2, is where the repertoires were released. Sample metadata almost always included a de-identified subject ID, COVID-19 status, age in years and sex. Samples were obtained from the ongoing ImmuneRACE study (first 160 participants) and from some 1,200 subjects provided by 6 global collaborators. Where available, HLA class I and class II types were taken from metadata supplied by the sample provider and were not determined by assay-based typing. The full study reports these points: The quantity of clinical and demographic metadata differed by source and by participant and was supplied without curation.

The immunoSEQ Assay, a bias-controlled multiplex PCR, was used to amplify TCRbeta CDR3 regions from genomic DNA. The authors' pipeline ran thus. Within the assay, amplification of reference gene primers was used to estimate how many nucleated cells each sample contained. To quantify the absolute abundance of each unique TCRbeta CDR3 rearrangement, sequence reads were collapsed and filtered. For each sample, productive Simpson clonality was calculated by taking the square root of Simpson's diversity index across productive rearrangements. Sourced from immuneACCESS, this table was stored by TCRdb with only in-frame sequences that have V and J called. A share of the clones is absent; for the studies checked, an unresolved V gene accounts for under half, and the remainder has no known explanation. That table supplies the V and J calls and clone size; D and trimming were determined from the DNA. The sample data list hundreds of thousands of clones, and about 87% of these were observed just once. Around 2.9% of the sample lies in the top ten.

Participants in the prospective study were enrolled through a virtual design, were aged about 18 to 100 years, and lived in 24 United States geographic areas. In the prospective study, participants were assigned to cohorts based on the clinical history participants reported in a screening survey and a study questionnaire. ImmuneRACE Cohort 3 recovered participants were defined by two consecutive negative NP/OP PCR tests, healthcare professional clearance, or symptom resolution. In the prospective study, whole blood, serum and a nasopharyngeal or oropharyngeal swab were collected from each participant by mobile phlebotomists. Prospective study participants could optionally give additional blood draws and questionnaires over an approximately two-month period. Before DNA extraction, prospective study blood samples were shipped either frozen or at room temperature. Note on this clone: This clone's antigen is unknown. No base-level quality is on record; no much larger clone is a single base apart.

The sequencing sample was made of PBMCs or T cells enriched from blood (not recorded which). The receptor was derived from a woman between 50 and 59 years old who had recovered from COVID-19.

The nucleotides read TGTGCCAGCAGCCTAGACAGTGCTTTGGCTGAAGCTTTCTTT. Translated, this is CASSLDSALAEAFF. The V gene is TRBV5-5 and the J gene is TRBJ1-1, and perhaps TRBD1 as D gene, on 5 matching bases. The cysteine opens and the phenylalanine closes a CDR3 of 14 amino acids. The only DNA kept is the CDR3, 42 bases in frame from the first base. At the junction V is shortened by 4 bases and J by 6 bases, with 16 bases in between. CDR1 SGHKS and CDR2 YYEKEE are derived from the germline V gene (reference sequence).